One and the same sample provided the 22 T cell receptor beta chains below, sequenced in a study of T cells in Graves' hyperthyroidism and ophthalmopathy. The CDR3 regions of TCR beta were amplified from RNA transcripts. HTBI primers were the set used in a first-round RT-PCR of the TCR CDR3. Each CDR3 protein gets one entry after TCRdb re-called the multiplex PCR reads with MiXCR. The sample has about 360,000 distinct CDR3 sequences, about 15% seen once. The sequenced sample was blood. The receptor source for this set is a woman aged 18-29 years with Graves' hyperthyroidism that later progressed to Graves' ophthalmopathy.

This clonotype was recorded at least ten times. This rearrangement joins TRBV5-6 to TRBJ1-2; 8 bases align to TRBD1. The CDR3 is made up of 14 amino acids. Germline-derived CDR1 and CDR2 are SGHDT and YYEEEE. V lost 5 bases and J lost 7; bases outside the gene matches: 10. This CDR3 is CASSYDRGTRGYTF. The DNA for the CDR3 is TGTGCCAGCAGTTATGACAGGGGCACTCGTGGCTACACCTTC. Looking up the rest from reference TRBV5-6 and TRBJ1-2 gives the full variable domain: DAGVTQSPTHLIKTRGQQVTLRCSPKSGHDTVSWYQQALGQGPQFIFQYYEEEERQRGNFPDRFSGHQFPNYSSELNVNALLLGDSALYLCASSYDRGTRGYTFGSGTRLTVV.

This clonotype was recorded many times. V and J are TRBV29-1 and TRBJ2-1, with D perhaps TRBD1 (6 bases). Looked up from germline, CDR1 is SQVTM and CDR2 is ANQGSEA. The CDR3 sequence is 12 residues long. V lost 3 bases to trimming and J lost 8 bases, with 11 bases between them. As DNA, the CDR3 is TGCAGCGTTGAGGCAACAGGGTATGAGCAGTTCTTC. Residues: CSVEATGYEQFF.

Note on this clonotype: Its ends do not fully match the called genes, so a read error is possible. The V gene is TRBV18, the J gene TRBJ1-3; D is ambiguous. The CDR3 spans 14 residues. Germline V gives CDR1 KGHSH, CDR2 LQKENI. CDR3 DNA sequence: TGTGCCAGCTCCCGCGCGAGTGCGGGAAGCACCATATATTTT. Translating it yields CASSRASAGSTIYF.

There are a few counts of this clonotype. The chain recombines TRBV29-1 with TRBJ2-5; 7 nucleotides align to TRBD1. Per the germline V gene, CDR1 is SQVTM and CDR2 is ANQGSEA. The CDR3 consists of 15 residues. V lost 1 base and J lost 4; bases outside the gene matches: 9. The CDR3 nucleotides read TGCAGCGTTGAAGGGGGACAGAGAAGGGGAGAGACCCAGTACTTC. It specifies CSVEGGQRRGETQYF. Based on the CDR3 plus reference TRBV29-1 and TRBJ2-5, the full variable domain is SAVISQKPSRDICQRGTSLTIQCQVDSQVTMMFWYRQQPGQSLTLIATANQGSEATYESGFVIDKFPISRPNLTFSTLTVSNMSPEDSSIYLCSVEGGQRRGETQYFGPGTRLLVL.

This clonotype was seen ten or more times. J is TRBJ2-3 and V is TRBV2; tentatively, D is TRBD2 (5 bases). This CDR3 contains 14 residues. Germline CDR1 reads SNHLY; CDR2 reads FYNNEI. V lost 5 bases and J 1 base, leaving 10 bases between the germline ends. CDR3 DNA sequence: TGTGCCAGCAGTTCCCGGGGTCGCACAGATACGCAGTATTTT. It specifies CASSSRGRTDTQYF.

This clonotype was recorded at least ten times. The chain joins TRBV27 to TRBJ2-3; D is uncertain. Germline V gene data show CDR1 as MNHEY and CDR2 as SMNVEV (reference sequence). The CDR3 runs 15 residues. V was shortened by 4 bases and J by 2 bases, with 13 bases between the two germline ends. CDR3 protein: CASSSSWGYTDTQYF. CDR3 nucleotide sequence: TGTGCCAGCAGTTCCAGCTGGGGTTACACAGATACGCAGTATTTT.

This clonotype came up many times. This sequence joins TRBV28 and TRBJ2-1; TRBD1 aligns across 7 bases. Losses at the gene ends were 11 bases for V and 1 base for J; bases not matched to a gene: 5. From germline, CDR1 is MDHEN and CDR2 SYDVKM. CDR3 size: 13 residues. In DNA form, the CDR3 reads TGTGCCGTCGGGACAGATTCCTACAATGAGCAGTTCTTC. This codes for CAVGTDSYNEQFF.

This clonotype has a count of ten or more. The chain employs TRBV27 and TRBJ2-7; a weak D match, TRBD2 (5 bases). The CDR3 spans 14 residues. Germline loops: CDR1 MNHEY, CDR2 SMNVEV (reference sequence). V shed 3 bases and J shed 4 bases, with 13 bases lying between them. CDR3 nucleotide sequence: TGTGCCAGCAGTTTGACGGCTAGCAGATACGAGCAGTACTTC. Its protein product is CASSLTASRYEQYF.

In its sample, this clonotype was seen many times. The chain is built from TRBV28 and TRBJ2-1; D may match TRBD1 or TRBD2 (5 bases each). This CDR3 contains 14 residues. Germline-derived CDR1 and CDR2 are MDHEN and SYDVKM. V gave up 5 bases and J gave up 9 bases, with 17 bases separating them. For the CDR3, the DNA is TGTGCCAGCAGTCCTCTCGAGGGGCCGGCTGAGCAGTTCTTC. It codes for CASSPLEGPAEQFF.

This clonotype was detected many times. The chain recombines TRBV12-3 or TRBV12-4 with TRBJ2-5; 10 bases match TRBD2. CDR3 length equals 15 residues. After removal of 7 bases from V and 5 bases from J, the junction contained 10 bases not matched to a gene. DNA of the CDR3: TGTGCCAGCACCAAGACTAGCGGGTCGGGGGAGACCCAGTACTTC. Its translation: CASTKTSGSGETQYF.

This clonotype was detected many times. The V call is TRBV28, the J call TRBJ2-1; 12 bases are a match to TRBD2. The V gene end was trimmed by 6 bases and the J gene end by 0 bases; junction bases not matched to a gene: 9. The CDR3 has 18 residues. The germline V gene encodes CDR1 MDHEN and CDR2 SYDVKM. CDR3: CASSRRGLAGLSYNEQFF. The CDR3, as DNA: TGTGCCAGCAGCCGGCGCGGACTAGCGGGACTCTCCTACAATGAGCAGTTCTTC.

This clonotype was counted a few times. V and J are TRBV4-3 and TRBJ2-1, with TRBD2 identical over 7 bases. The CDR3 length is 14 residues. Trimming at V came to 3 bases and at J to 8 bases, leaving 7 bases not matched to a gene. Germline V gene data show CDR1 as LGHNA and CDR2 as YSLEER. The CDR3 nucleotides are TGCGCCAGCAGCCAGGCAATCCTAGCGGATGAGCAGTTCTTC. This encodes CASSQAILADEQFF.

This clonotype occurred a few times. CDR3 sequence reads: CASSQDGAGSSYEQYF. For the CDR3, the DNA is TGTGCCAGCAGCCAAGATGGAGCGGGTAGCTCCTACGAGCAGTACTTC. The chain employs TRBV3-1 and TRBJ2-7; possible D gene TRBD2, 6 bases. CDR1 is LGHDT, CDR2 YNNKEL, per germline (reference sequence). This CDR3 spans 16 amino acids. Trimming removed 0 bases at V and 0 bases at J, with 12 bases between.

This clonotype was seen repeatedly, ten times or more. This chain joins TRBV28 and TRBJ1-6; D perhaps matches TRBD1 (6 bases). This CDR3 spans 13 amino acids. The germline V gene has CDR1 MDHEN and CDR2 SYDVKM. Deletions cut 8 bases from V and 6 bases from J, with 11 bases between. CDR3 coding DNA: TGTGCCAGCGGAGGACAGTTTAATTCACCCCTCCACTTT. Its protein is CASGGQFNSPLHF.

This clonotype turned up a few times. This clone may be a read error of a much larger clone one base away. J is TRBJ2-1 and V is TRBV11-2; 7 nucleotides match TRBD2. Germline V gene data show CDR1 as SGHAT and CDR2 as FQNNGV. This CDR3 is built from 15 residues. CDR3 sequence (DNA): TGTGCCAGCAGCCCAGCGGGAACCTACTACAGTGAGCAGTTCTTC. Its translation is CASSPAGTYYSEQFF.

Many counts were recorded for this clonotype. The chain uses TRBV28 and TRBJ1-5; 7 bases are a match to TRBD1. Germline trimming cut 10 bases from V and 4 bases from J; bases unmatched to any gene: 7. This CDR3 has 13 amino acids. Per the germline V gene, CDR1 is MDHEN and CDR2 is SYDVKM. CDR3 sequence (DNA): TGTGCCACGTGGGGACAGTCTAATCAGCCCCAGCATTTT. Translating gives CATWGQSNQPQHF.

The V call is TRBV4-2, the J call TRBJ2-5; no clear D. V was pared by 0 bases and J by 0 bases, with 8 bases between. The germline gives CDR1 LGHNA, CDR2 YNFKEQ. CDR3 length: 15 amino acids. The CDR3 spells CASSQEMGYQETQYF. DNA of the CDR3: TGTGCCAGCAGCCAAGAGATGGGGTACCAAGAGACCCAGTACTTC.

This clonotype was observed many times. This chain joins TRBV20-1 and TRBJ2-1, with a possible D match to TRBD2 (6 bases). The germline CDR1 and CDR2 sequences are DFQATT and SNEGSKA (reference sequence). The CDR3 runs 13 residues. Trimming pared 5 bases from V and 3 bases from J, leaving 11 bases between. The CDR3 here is CSAPGRDYNEQFF. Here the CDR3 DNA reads TGCAGTGCTCCCGGGAGAGACTACAATGAGCAGTTCTTC.

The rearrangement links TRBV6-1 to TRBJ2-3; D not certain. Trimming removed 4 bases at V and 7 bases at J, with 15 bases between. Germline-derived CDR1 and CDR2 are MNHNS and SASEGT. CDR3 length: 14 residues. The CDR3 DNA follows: TGTGCCAGCAGTGGGGCTCCACGGGCACATACGCAGTATTTT. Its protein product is CASSGAPRAHTQYF.

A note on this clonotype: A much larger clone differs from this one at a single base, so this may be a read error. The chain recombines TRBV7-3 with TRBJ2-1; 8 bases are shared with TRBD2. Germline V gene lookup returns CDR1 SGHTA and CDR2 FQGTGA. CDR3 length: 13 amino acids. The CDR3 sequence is CASRPGGSNEQLF. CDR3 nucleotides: TGTGCCAGCAGGCCGGGAGGGAGCAATGAGCAGCTCTTC.

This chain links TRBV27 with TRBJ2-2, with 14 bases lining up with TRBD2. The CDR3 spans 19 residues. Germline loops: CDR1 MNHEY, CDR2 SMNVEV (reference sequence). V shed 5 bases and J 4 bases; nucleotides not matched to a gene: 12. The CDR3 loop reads CASSPFPGLAGGITGELFF. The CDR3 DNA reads TGTGCCAGCAGTCCCTTTCCCGGACTAGCGGGAGGTATCACCGGGGAGCTGTTTTTT.

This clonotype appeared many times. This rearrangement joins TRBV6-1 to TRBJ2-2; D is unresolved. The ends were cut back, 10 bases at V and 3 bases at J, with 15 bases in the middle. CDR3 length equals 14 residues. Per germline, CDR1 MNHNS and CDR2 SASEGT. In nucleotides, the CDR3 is TGTGCCACCACACCCCAGGCCCACACCGGGGAGCTGTTTTTT. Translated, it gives CATTPQAHTGELFF.